This passage covers 26 T cell receptor beta chains from one sample sequenced in a study of Graves' ophthalmopathy and Graves' hyperthyroidism. Beta-chain TCR CDR3 regions were amplified from RNA transcripts. After a first-round RT-PCR with HTBI primers, a second-round multiplex PCR was run. TCRdb reprocessed the multiplex PCR reads with MiXCR, giving one entry per CDR3 protein. This repertoire shows some 360,000 distinct CDR3 sequences, 15% to 20% found once; its top ten account for approximately 2.4%. The specimen was peripheral blood. The receptors shown here come from an adult woman with stable Graves' hyperthyroidism.

This clonotype was observed many times. V usage is TRBV7-9 and J usage is TRBJ2-7; possibly TRBD2 for D (5 bases). V lost 5 bases to trimming and J lost 2 bases, with 10 bases between them. Germline lookup yields CDR1 SEHNR and CDR2 FQNEAQ (reference sequence). The CDR3 runs 13 residues. The CDR3 DNA reads TGTGCCAGCAGCGAACTAGGGACCTACGAGCAGTACTTC. Translating gives CASSELGTYEQYF. The complete variable domain, with remaining parts taken from reference TRBV7-9 and TRBJ2-7, reads DTGVSQNPRHKITKRGQNVTFRCDPISEHNRLYWYRQTLGQGPEFLTYFQNEAQLEKSRLLSDRFSAERPKGSFSTLEIQRTEQGDSAMYLCASSELGTYEQYFGPGTRLTVT.

The chain carries TRBV28 and TRBJ2-2; 11 nucleotides align to TRBD1. This CDR3 comprises 15 residues. From germline, CDR1 is MDHEN and CDR2 SYDVKM. With 5 bases clipped from V and 6 bases from J, the junction kept 5 bases outside the gene matches. CDR3 in amino acids: CASSLSGQGAGELFF. The CDR3 DNA follows: TGTGCCAGCAGTCTCTCGGGACAGGGGGCCGGGGAGCTGTTTTTT.

Ten or more counts support this clonotype. This chain uses TRBV4-1 with TRBJ2-7; 12 bases fit TRBD2. V dropped 3 bases and J dropped 4; count of bases not matched to a gene: 4. The CDR3 length is 15 residues. Germline loops: CDR1 MGHRA, CDR2 YSYEKL. The CDR3 reads CASSHGLAGPYEQYF. CDR3 nucleotides: TGCGCCAGCAGCCATGGACTAGCGGGACCGTACGAGCAGTACTTC.

There are many counts of this clonotype. This chain uses TRBV2 with TRBJ1-4, with a weak D call TRBD1 (6 bases). Trimming took 6 bases from V and 3 from J, leaving 14 bases between them. CDR1 and CDR2 from the germline V gene are SNHLY and FYNNEI. The CDR3 is made up of 15 amino acids. This CDR3 is CASSGSGGPNEKLFF. The CDR3 DNA sequence: TGTGCCAGCAGCGGCAGTGGGGGCCCTAATGAAAAACTGTTTTTT.

This clonotype appeared many times. This chain links TRBV12-3 or TRBV12-4 with TRBJ1-2; D not resolved. There are 13 residues in the CDR3. V dropped 5 bases and J dropped 8 bases, with 15 bases sitting between them. The CDR3 region has the DNA TGTGCCAGCAGTCCGAGGACTATTAGGGGCTACACCTTC. Translated, it gives CASSPRTIRGYTF.

The sample holds a few counts of this clonotype. The gene calls are TRBV5-5 and TRBJ2-7, with TRBD2 as a possible D gene (5 bases). The CDR3 length is 15 residues. With 6 bases removed from V and 3 bases from J, the gap between germline ends came to 19 bases. In germline, CDR1 is SGHKS, CDR2 YYEKEE (reference sequence). CDR3 sequence (DNA): TGTGCCAGCACCGAGGGCCCCAACCTTCACTACGAGCAGTACTTC. Residues: CASTEGPNLHYEQYF.

Turning to this clonotype: A much larger clone lies a single base off, so this may be a read error. The chain carries TRBV27 and TRBJ2-2, with TRBD1 matching over 10 bases. CDR3 size: 16 residues. The germline gives CDR1 MNHEY, CDR2 SMNVEV (reference sequence). This CDR3 reads CASILGDRGWPGELFF. The CDR3 DNA follows: TGTGCCAGCATTTTAGGGGACAGGGGTTGGCCCGGGGAGCTGTTTTTT.

The rearrangement uses TRBV20-1 and TRBJ2-7; D is possibly TRBD2 (6 bases). Trimming took 1 base from V and 2 from J, leaving 12 bases between them. The CDR3 sequence is 14 residues long. The germline CDR1 and CDR2 sequences are DFQATT and SNEGSKA (reference sequence). For the CDR3, the DNA is TGCAGTGCTAGAGGTCCTAGCGTTGCCTACGAGCAGTACTTC. Its protein product is CSARGPSVAYEQYF.

This clonotype was picked up one time. CDR3 in amino acids: CASSPELGYEQYF. The DNA of the CDR3 is TGTGCCAGCAGTCCTGAGCTGGGTTACGAGCAGTACTTC. The chain recombines TRBV6-2 or TRBV6-3 with TRBJ2-7; D is ambiguous. Germline V lookup: CDR1 MNHEY, CDR2 SVGEGT. CDR3 length: 13 residues. With 5 bases removed from V and 4 bases from J, the gap between germline ends came to 12 bases.

This clonotype was recorded at least ten times. The chain carries TRBV4-1 and TRBJ2-6; D is possibly TRBD1 (6 bases). V lost 1 base and J 6 bases, leaving 16 bases between the germline ends. Germline CDR1 MGHRA, CDR2 YSYEKL. The CDR3 is 17 amino acids. This chain's CDR3 is CASSQAVTGRPANVLTF. CDR3 in DNA: TGCGCCAGCAGCCAAGCCGTGACAGGCCGTCCGGCCAACGTCCTGACTTTC.

The chain is built from TRBV2 and TRBJ2-5; a possible D gene is TRBD1 (5 bases). Trimming pared 3 bases from V and 1 base from J, leaving 12 bases between. The CDR3 covers 15 residues. Germline V gives CDR1 SNHLY, CDR2 FYNNEI. DNA for the CDR3: TGTGCCAGCAGTGAGCTCGGCACAGGCCAAGAGACCCAGTACTTC. It translates to CASSELGTGQETQYF.

The chain carries TRBV5-5 and TRBJ2-7; D is unresolved. Trimming removed 2 bases at V and 2 bases at J, with 14 bases between. Germline V lookup: CDR1 SGHKS, CDR2 YYEKEE (reference sequence). The CDR3 is 15 residues long. For the CDR3, the DNA is TGTGCCAGCAGCTTCCTATCGTCCCAAACCTACGAGCAGTACTTC. Translating gives CASSFLSSQTYEQYF.

This clonotype was detected ten times or more. The chain combines TRBV6-2 or TRBV6-3 with TRBJ2-2; D call uncertain. CDR1 is MNHEY and CDR2 is SVGEGT in the germline V gene. V dropped 7 bases and J dropped 6 bases, with 12 bases sitting between them. The CDR3 has 13 residues. CDR3 nucleotides: TGTGCCAGCACGGTAGGATCCGCCGGGGAGCTGTTTTTT. It translates to CASTVGSAGELFF.

This clonotype has more than one count but fewer than ten. The gene calls are TRBV6-1 and TRBJ1-1, with D possibly TRBD1 on 6 matching bases. The germline V gene has CDR1 MNHNS and CDR2 SASEGT. The CDR3 sequence is 12 residues long. The V end was cut by 5 bases, the J end by 7 bases, with 11 bases between. CDR3 protein: CASSTRGYEAFF. CDR3 DNA sequence: TGTGCCAGCAGTACCAGGGGATATGAAGCTTTCTTT.

A word on this clonotype: With a much larger clone just one base away, this may be a read error. The V call is TRBV19, the J call TRBJ2-1, with 7 bases identical to TRBD2. There are 15 residues in the CDR3. Germline values: CDR1 LNHDA, CDR2 SQIVND (reference sequence). The CDR3 loop reads CASSTLAEVYNEQCF. CDR3 nucleotide sequence: TGTGCCAGTAGTACGCTAGCGGAGGTATACAATGAGCAGTGCTTC.

This sequence joins TRBV6-5 and TRBJ2-5, with D perhaps being TRBD1 or TRBD2 (7 bases each). V was pared by 5 bases and J by 5 bases, with 27 bases between. The CDR3 contains 18 residues. CDR1 and CDR2 from the germline V gene are MNHEY and SVGAGI. The CDR3 region has the DNA TGTGCCAGCAGTCTATCGACAGGGCGGGAGACCCCTGGTGAGACCCAGTACTTC. It yields the protein CASSLSTGRETPGETQYF.

The sample holds many counts of this clonotype. CDR3 sequence (DNA): TGTGCCTGGAGCGCCGGGAGAGGAGAGACCCAGTACTTC. Amino acids: CAWSAGRGETQYF. The chain links TRBV30 to TRBJ2-5; possibly TRBD2 for D (6 bases). CDR3 length: 13 amino acids. Germline CDR1 is GTSNPN and CDR2 is SVGIG (reference sequence). Trimming removed 3 bases from V and 4 bases from J, with 12 bases in between.

With respect to this clonotype: A much larger clone differs by one base, so this may be a read error. The chain combines TRBV6-1 with TRBJ2-5, with D perhaps being TRBD1 or TRBD2 (6 bases each). Trimming pared 4 bases from V and 5 bases from J, leaving 11 bases between. The CDR3 loop spans 13 amino acids. Per germline, CDR1 MNHNS and CDR2 SASEGT. CDR3 DNA sequence: TGTGCCAGCAGTGCAAGGGGGGACGAGACCCAGTACTTC. It codes for CASSARGDETQYF.

This clonotype came up many times. The chain combines TRBV12-3 or TRBV12-4 with TRBJ1-5; D gene uncertain. Trimming shortened V by 2 bases and J by 1 base, and 6 bases separated the two germline ends. The CDR3 runs to 14 residues. In DNA, the CDR3 is TGTGCCAGCAGTTTATCTGGGAGCAATCAGCCCCAGCATTTT. It is translated as CASSLSGSNQPQHF.

This clonotype was seen more than once but under ten times. This clone may be a read error of a much larger clone one base away. The CDR3 DNA sequence: TGTGCCAGCAGTTTCGGCAGGGGGGAACAGCCCCTGCATTTT. It specifies CASSFGRGEQPLHF. The chain carries TRBV12-3 or TRBV12-4 and TRBJ1-5; 7 positions agree with TRBD1. This CDR3 is built from 14 residues.

This clonotype was seen ten or more times. The V call is TRBV20-1, the J call TRBJ2-7, with D perhaps TRBD1 (6 bases). The germline V gene encodes CDR1 DFQATT and CDR2 SNEGSKA (reference sequence). Trimming cost V 2 bases and J 3 bases, with 17 bases left between them. The CDR3 contains 15 residues. The CDR3 coding sequence is TGCAGTGCTAGACCCCAGGGGCGCACTTTCTACGAGCAGTACTTC. Amino acids: CSARPQGRTFYEQYF.

The chain carries TRBV20-1 and TRBJ2-7; 8 nucleotides match TRBD2. This CDR3 is built from 13 residues. The V gene's germline CDR1 is DFQATT and CDR2 SNEGSKA (reference sequence). Germline trimming cut 4 bases from V and 6 bases from J; bases unmatched to any gene: 8. Here the CDR3 reads CSATHTSGGEQYF. Here the CDR3 DNA reads TGCAGTGCTACCCACACTAGCGGAGGCGAGCAGTACTTC.

This clonotype was counted at least ten times. The chain uses TRBV12-5 and TRBJ2-7, with TRBD1 identical over 10 bases. The CDR3 has 14 amino acids. Germline assignment: CDR1 LGHNT and CDR2 FRNRAP. J gave up 6 bases and V 5 bases, and 7 bases lay outside the gene matches. The CDR3 DNA reads TGTGCTAGTGGTGCAACCGGGACAGGGGTCGAGCAGTACTTC. Translated: CASGATGTGVEQYF.

This clonotype was recorded many times. The rearrangement joins TRBV28 to TRBJ1-2, with D perhaps matching TRBD1 (5 bases). Germline V CDR1 and CDR2: MDHEN, SYDVKM. Trimming left V 8 bases short and J 6 bases short, with 16 bases between. This CDR3 has 13 amino acids. The CDR3 nucleotides are TGTGCCAGCGCTTGGGACGCGGGCCATGGCTACACCTTC. Translation gives CASAWDAGHGYTF.

This clonotype was seen at least ten times. The rearrangement joins TRBV12-3 or TRBV12-4 to TRBJ2-7; D is possibly TRBD1 (5 bases). V lost 6 bases and J 3 bases, leaving 12 bases between the germline ends. The length of the CDR3 is 13 residues. CDR3 coding DNA: TGTGCCAGCAGCCGGACAAACAGCTACGAGCAGTACTTC. It translates to CASSRTNSYEQYF.

This clonotype was counted at least ten times. The chain uses TRBV7-9 and TRBJ2-5; D tentatively reads TRBD1 or TRBD2 (6 bases each). There are 15 residues in the CDR3. Looked up from germline, CDR1 is SEHNR and CDR2 is FQNEAQ (reference sequence). The ends were cut back, 2 bases at V and 5 bases at J, with 15 bases in the middle. The CDR3 is CASSLFSGGLETQYF. Written as DNA, the CDR3 is TGTGCCAGCAGCTTATTCAGTGGGGGGCTTGAGACCCAGTACTTC.